These 23 T cell receptor beta chains share one sample of origin, sequenced in a study of metastatic and nonmetastatic thyroid tumors. Thyroid surgery took place with no prior treatment in any patient. Via MiXCR, TCRdb re-called the PCR reads. The top ten hold around 9% of the sample, which has tens of thousands of clones, around 13% seen once. Sequenced: tumor tissue. All receptors come from a female donor with papillary thyroid cancer or a benign thyroid nodule (not recorded which). Some clones in this sample may be carry-over from other donors' samples.

Details on this clone: This may be a read error, as it is one base from a much larger clone. This chain uses TRBV9 with TRBJ1-5; D remains unclear. Germline V CDR1 and CDR2: SGDLS, YYNGEE. The CDR3 length is 14 residues. Trimming removed 4 bases at V and 1 base at J, with 9 bases between. CDR3 sequence reads: CASSKWVSNQPQHF. The DNA for the CDR3 is TGTGCCAGCAGCAAATGGGTGAGCAATCAGCCCCAGCATTTT.

As to this clone: This could be a read error, since a much larger clone is one nucleotide away. V is TRBV27 and J is TRBJ2-3, with a possible D match to TRBD1 (5 bases). The CDR3 is 18 residues long. V was shortened by 8 bases and J by 0 bases, with 24 bases between the two germline ends. CDR1 is MNHEY and CDR2 is SMNVEV in the germline V gene (reference sequence). The CDR3 loop is CASGPSSGHLTSTDTQYF. CDR3 nucleotides: TGTGCCAGCGGTCCAAGCTCAGGACACCTTACTAGCACAGATACGCAGTATTTT.

This clone was seen many times. The CDR3 DNA reads TGCGCCAGCAGCTTGCCGGGAGGGCCCGATGAGCAGTTCTTC. Its translation is CASSLPGGPDEQFF. The chain employs TRBV5-1 and TRBJ2-1, with TRBD2 matching 8 bases. The CDR3 spans 14 residues. Germline CDR1 and CDR2: SGHRS and YFSETQ. With V trimmed by 1 base and J by 8 bases, 5 bases remained unmatched. Complete variable domain (other parts from reference TRBV5-1 and TRBJ2-1): KAGVTQTPRYLIKTRGQQVTLSCSPISGHRSVSWYQQTPGQGLQFLFEYFSETQRNKGNFPGRFSGRQFSNSRSEMNVSTLELGDSALYLCASSLPGGPDEQFFGPGTRLTVL.

At least ten counts were recorded for this clone. The chain has TRBV5-6 and TRBJ1-1, with D unresolved. The germline CDR1 and CDR2 sequences are SGHDT and YYEEEE. Trimming shortened V by 3 bases and J by 4 bases, and 13 bases separated the two germline ends. The CDR3 contains 14 residues. This CDR3 is CASSYMGEGTEAFF. CDR3 DNA sequence: TGTGCCAGCAGCTATATGGGTGAGGGCACTGAAGCTTTCTTT.

Many counts were recorded for this clone. V usage is TRBV6-1 and J usage is TRBJ2-3; perhaps TRBD2 as D (5 bases). The CDR3 loop spans 18 amino acids. V was cut by 6 bases and J by 1 base, with 23 bases left in between. Germline V lookup: CDR1 MNHNS, CDR2 SASEGT. CDR3 amino acids: CASREVTRANKGTDTQYF. For the CDR3, the DNA is TGTGCCAGCAGAGAGGTAACGAGGGCGAATAAGGGCACAGATACGCAGTATTTT.

A remark on this clone: This sequence may be a read error, since a much larger clone differs from it by one base. The V call is TRBV29-1, the J call TRBJ2-1; TRBD1 aligns across 10 bases. Germline lookup yields CDR1 SQVTM and CDR2 ANQGSEA. CDR3 length equals 14 residues. The trim removed 3 bases at V and 5 bases at J, leaving 4 bases unmatched. The CDR3 bases are TGCAGCGTTGAGGTGACAGGGGGCCACAATGAGCAGTTCTTC. Protein product: CSVEVTGGHNEQFF.

This clone has ten or more counts. The chain combines TRBV12-3 or TRBV12-4 with TRBJ2-2; D gene unclear. The CDR3 loop spans 15 amino acids. Trimming stripped 8 bases from V and 2 bases from J, with 15 bases between. The chain's CDR3 is CASSAPTVNTGELFF. The CDR3 nucleotides read TGTGCCAGCTCCGCTCCTACAGTTAACACCGGGGAGCTGTTTTTT.

This clone was counted at least ten times. This chain uses TRBV27 with TRBJ1-5; D might be TRBD1 (5 bases). CDR3 length: 16 residues. Per the germline V gene, CDR1 is MNHEY and CDR2 is SMNVEV (reference sequence). Trimming left V 4 bases short and J 4 bases short, with 17 bases between. The CDR3 DNA sequence: TGTGCCAGCAGTTCGGCCGGGCAGGGTGTAAATCAGCCCCAGCATTTT. This codes for CASSSAGQGVNQPQHF.

This clone was detected many times. In the same sample, other DNA sequences code for this CDR3. The chain couples TRBV5-1 to TRBJ1-6; the match to TRBD1 covers 8 bases. This CDR3 comprises 14 residues. CDR1 is SGHRS, CDR2 YFSETQ, per germline. V trimming: 0 bases; J trimming: 7 bases; junction bases outside the gene matches: 0. The CDR3: CASSLGQGNSPLHF. CDR3 DNA: TGCGCCAGCAGCTTGGGACAGGGGAATTCACCCCTCCACTTT.

This clone has a count of ten or more. This sequence joins TRBV30 and TRBJ1-1, with 7 bases that match TRBD1. This CDR3 is built from 14 residues. Trimming removed 3 bases from V and 4 bases from J; junction bases left unmatched: 8. Germline CDR1 is GTSNPN and CDR2 is SVGIG (reference sequence). The CDR3: CAWSLRGRITEAFF. DNA for the CDR3: TGTGCCTGGAGCTTGAGGGGGCGCATCACTGAAGCTTTCTTT.

This clone was seen many times. The rearrangement joins TRBV2 to TRBJ2-7, with D possibly matching TRBD1 (9 bases). Deletions cut 6 bases from V and 4 bases from J, with 31 bases between. The CDR3 consists of 19 residues. Looked up from germline, CDR1 is SNHLY and CDR2 is FYNNEI. CDR3 region: CASRGLRDRASSSGYEQYF. DNA of the CDR3: TGTGCCAGCAGAGGTCTCCGGGACAGGGCAAGTTCTAGCGGGTACGAGCAGTACTTC.

This clone was observed at least ten times. This chain uses TRBV20-1 with TRBJ2-5; D ambiguous. Germline V gene sequence: CDR1 DFQATT, CDR2 SNEGSKA (reference sequence). The length of the CDR3 is 15 residues. V dropped 0 bases and J dropped 2 bases, with 13 bases sitting between them. The CDR3 here is CSARDHLTDQETQYF. CDR3 in DNA: TGCAGTGCTAGAGACCATTTGACGGATCAAGAGACCCAGTACTTC.

Ten or more counts support this clone. This chain uses TRBV6-5 with TRBJ2-1, with D unclear. Germline V gives CDR1 MNHEY, CDR2 SVGAGI. V was trimmed by 0 bases and J by 5 bases, leaving 5 bases between them. This CDR3 region has 13 residues. DNA of the CDR3: TGTGCCAGCAGTTACTCGATGGACAATGAGCAGTTCTTC. Its translation is CASSYSMDNEQFF.

The sample holds many counts of this clone. The chain has TRBV6-1 and TRBJ1-5; D ambiguous. The CDR3 covers 16 residues. Germline V gene data show CDR1 as MNHNS and CDR2 as SASEGT. The germline V and J ends were trimmed by 3 bases and 1 base, with 13 bases remaining between them. CDR3 sequence: CASSDRGGRSNQPQHF. CDR3 bases: TGTGCCAGCAGTGACCGCGGAGGAAGGAGCAATCAGCCCCAGCATTTT.

This clone occurred many times. The chain has TRBV7-9 and TRBJ2-7, with unresolved D. The germline gives CDR1 SEHNR, CDR2 FQNEAQ (reference sequence). V dropped 8 bases and J dropped 0 bases, with 5 bases sitting between them. The CDR3 has 11 amino acids. The CDR3 loop is CASGDSYEQYF. CDR3 coding DNA: TGTGCCAGCGGCGACTCCTACGAGCAGTACTTC.

Ten or more counts support this clone. The same CDR3 also results from other DNA sequences found in this sample. V is TRBV19 and J is TRBJ2-1, with a possible D match to TRBD2 (5 bases). The V gene's germline CDR1 is LNHDA and CDR2 SQIVND (reference sequence). The V end was cut by 4 bases, the J end by 1 base, with 17 bases between. This CDR3 has 17 residues. The CDR3 spells CASSTGARVGSYNEQFF. CDR3 DNA: TGTGCCAGTAGTACTGGCGCGAGGGTGGGGTCCTACAATGAGCAGTTCTTC.

About this clone: A much larger clone is a single base away; this may be a read error. Other nucleotide sequences from this sample produce the same CDR3. The gene calls are TRBV18 and TRBJ2-7; D gene unclear. The CDR3 length is 15 residues. The germline V and J ends were trimmed by 1 base and 2 bases, with 12 bases remaining between them. Looked up from germline, CDR1 is KGHSH and CDR2 is LQKENI. CDR3 residues: CASSPRIAGAYEQYF. In nucleotides, the CDR3 is TGTGCCAGCTCACCACGCATAGCTGGAGCCTACGAGCAGTACTTC.

The V and J genes are TRBV30 and TRBJ1-2; no clear D. Germline lookup yields CDR1 GTSNPN and CDR2 SVGIG (reference sequence). CDR3 length equals 12 residues. V was clipped by 0 bases and J by 8 bases, with 10 bases between them. This CDR3 is CAWSVYGVGYTF. The CDR3 DNA follows: TGTGCCTGGAGTGTATACGGGGTCGGCTACACCTTC.

The chain combines TRBV27 with TRBJ2-3; D is unresolved. Germline V gene lookup returns CDR1 MNHEY and CDR2 SMNVEV (reference sequence). Trimming shortened V by 2 bases and J by 0 bases, and 9 bases separated the two germline ends. The CDR3 is made up of 15 amino acids. CDR3 protein: CASSLTSASTDTQYF. CDR3 DNA sequence: TGTGCCAGCAGTTTAACTTCGGCTAGCACAGATACGCAGTATTTT.

This clone was seen repeatedly, ten times or more. CDR3: CASSLFQRSSTDTQYF. The CDR3, as DNA: TGTGCCAGCAGTTTATTTCAGCGATCTAGCACAGATACGCAGTATTTT. This sequence joins TRBV12-3 or TRBV12-4 and TRBJ2-3; D gene ambiguous. Trimming left V 2 bases short and J 0 bases short, with 12 bases between. The CDR3 covers 16 residues.

This clone occurred many times. The chain links TRBV5-1 to TRBJ2-7, with 9 bases matching TRBD2. With V trimmed by 0 bases and J by 4 bases, 5 bases remained unmatched. This CDR3 region has 15 residues. CDR1 is SGHRS, CDR2 YFSETQ, per germline. In nucleotides, the CDR3 is TGCGCCAGCAGCTTGGAGGGGCGGGAGGGTTACGAGCAGTACTTC. It codes for CASSLEGREGYEQYF.

The chain couples TRBV18 to TRBJ1-1; D gene unclear. Trimming took 3 bases from V and 4 from J, leaving 12 bases between them. Germline CDR1 reads KGHSH; CDR2 reads LQKENI. There are 14 residues in the CDR3. The CDR3 loop is CASSPRAPSTEAFF. The CDR3 coding sequence is TGTGCCAGCTCACCTCGTGCACCGAGCACTGAAGCTTTCTTT.

This clone came up many times. The chain recombines TRBV30 with TRBJ2-7; no reliable D call. CDR3 length: 13 amino acids. Germline loops: CDR1 GTSNPN, CDR2 SVGIG (reference sequence). V was trimmed by 2 bases and J by 3 bases, leaving 11 bases between them. The CDR3 sequence: CAWSLGWGYEQYF. The CDR3 bases are TGTGCCTGGAGTTTGGGGTGGGGCTACGAGCAGTACTTC.